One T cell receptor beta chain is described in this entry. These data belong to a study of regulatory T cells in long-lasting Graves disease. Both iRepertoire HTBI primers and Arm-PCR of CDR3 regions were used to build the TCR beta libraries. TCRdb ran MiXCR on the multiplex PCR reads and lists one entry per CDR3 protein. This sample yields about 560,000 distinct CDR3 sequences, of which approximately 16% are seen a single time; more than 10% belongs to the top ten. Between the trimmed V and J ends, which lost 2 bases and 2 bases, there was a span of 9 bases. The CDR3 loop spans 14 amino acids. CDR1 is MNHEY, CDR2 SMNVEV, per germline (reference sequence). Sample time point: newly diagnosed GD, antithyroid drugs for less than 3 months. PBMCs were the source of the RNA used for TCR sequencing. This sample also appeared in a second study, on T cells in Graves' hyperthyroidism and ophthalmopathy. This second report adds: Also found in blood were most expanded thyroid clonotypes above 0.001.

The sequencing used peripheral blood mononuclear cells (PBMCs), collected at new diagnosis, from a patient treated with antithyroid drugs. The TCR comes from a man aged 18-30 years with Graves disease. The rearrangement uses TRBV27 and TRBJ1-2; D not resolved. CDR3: CASSLKRKNYGYTF. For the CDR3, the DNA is TGTGCCAGCAGTTTAAAGAGGAAGAACTATGGCTACACCTTC.